The text below deals with one TCR beta chain. These data belong to a study of blood T cell repertoires in COVID-19. CDR1 is SGHTA, CDR2 FQGNSA, per germline. V dropped 2 bases and J dropped 6 bases, with 14 bases sitting between them. The CDR3 contains 15 residues. Per the authors' pipeline: Cell counts per sample came from amplifying reference gene primers. Assay: immunoSEQ multiplex PCR; the TCRdb copy retains only in-frame clones and omits some. The D gene and trimming were derived from the DNA, and the V and J assignments and clone size from that table. Among about 160,000 clones listed, 84% were seen once.

This sequence was found in a man younger than 35 with active or convalescent COVID-19. The specimen was peripheral blood. The chain has TRBV7-2 and TRBJ1-5; D perhaps matches TRBD1 (5 bases). CDR3 DNA sequence: TGTGCCAGCAGCTTATCGGAGGGGCCTTTTCAGCCCCAGCATTTT. Translation gives CASSLSEGPFQPQHF.